These T cell receptor beta chains were read from a single sample in a study of cytomegalovirus exposure and HLA in healthy donors. TCRdb keeps only in-frame clones here, not all; method: immunoSEQ multiplex PCR. The table has about 160,000 clones, over 60% seen once. Sample: PBMCs. The receptor set was obtained from a woman younger than 45 in good health and CMV-seronegative. Both conserved end residues are part of each CDR3. Rows may omit the clone size; those that give it use once, few, many or a size class.

v_call clone_size cdr3_aa
TRBV28 few CASINDNMNTEAFF
TRBV5-6 - CASSKLAGISTDTQYF
TRBV9 - CASSVRDYDNEQFF
TRBV5-1 - CASSRGGREETQYF
TRBV18 - CASSRGDSQPGEQYF
TRBV9 - CASSFSGGALTDTQYF
TRBV9 once CASSLSGGGAGFGTGELFF
TRBV2 - CASSRGGREGSSYNEQFF
TRBV7-7 - CASSLVRDNEQFF
TRBV7-9 - CASSWTVAKNIQYF
TRBV2 - CASSVRGYEQYF
TRBV7-2 - CASSMGQAGGYTF
TRBV5-6 - CASSEHLTDTQYF
TRBV29-1 - CSVGGLDRYNEQFF
TRBV9 - CASSVTTGSSGANVLTF
TRBV30 - CAWMGDGYGYTF
TRBV6-6 once CASSRDSTNEKLFF
TRBV4-3 few CASSQGQGFEQYF
TRBV6-1 - CASSEWGANEKLFF
TRBV11-1 - CASSFGGGSYEQYF
TRBV5-8 - CASSLEVRHYGYTF
TRBV4-1 - CASSPRKVSGSTYEQYF
TRBV29-1 - CSGRTDYEQYF
TRBV6-5 few CASSYPERDTYEQYF
TRBV7-9 - CASSSSNWGQGFTPLHF
TRBV5-5 once CASSIGTEILYGYTF
TRBV29-1 - CSVRTGGLGYTF
TRBV5-1 few CASSWGLAVYEQYF
TRBV6-1 few CASSESVNTEAFF
TRBV4-2 - CASSLYLSDSPLHF
TRBV7-6 - CASSPWENQPQHF
TRBV9 - CASRGQGATEAFF
TRBV19 - CASSRGGPQHF
TRBV5-1 - CASSLTATNEKLFF
TRBV9 few CASSVGPSGELFF
TRBV28 - CASGGTNERQYF
TRBV4-1 - CASSQEQGHQETQYF
TRBV11-2 - CASSTIRAAGNEQFF
TRBV7-9 once CSSSPDSIEAFF
TRBV29-1 - CSVGGSGDEQYF
TRBV19 - CASRARQYSNQPQHF
TRBV9 once CASSVTGTGENIQYF
TRBV5-1 few CASSLAKLAGGTGELFF
TRBV6-6 - CASSPHDTYGYTF
TRBV4-1 - CASSQARDTSGYGYTF
TRBV19 - CASSRGQPQHF
TRBV19 - CASSTNMGNQPQHF
TRBV28 - CASSLPGSYEQYF
TRBV7-2 - CASSLKLADEQFF
TRBV29-1 - CSVKKGQDYEQYF
TRBV6-1 - CATTPGNQPQHF
TRBV18 few CASSETTALQKNYEQYF
TRBV15 - CATSRADRGLYSPLHF
TRBV4-2 - CASSHPPGQARYNEQFF
TRBV19 few CASSIGGRSNQPQHF
TRBV7-6 once CASSFLSDSQKLFF